The sequence of this T cell receptor (beta chain) was determined in a study of blood T cell repertoires in COVID-19. The wider study: Acute and convalescent COVID-19 samples came from the United States, Italy and Spain. From T cells, B-cell-depleted T cells, or PBMCs came the material, which was cDNA or gDNA.

In the source study's methods: Amplifying reference gene primers gave estimates of nucleated cell counts. Method: immunoSEQ multiplex PCR; TCRdb's copy keeps in-frame clones and lacks some. V and J calls and clone size are those listed in that table; D and trimming were worked out from the DNA. This table holds under 75,000 clones, around nine tenths found once. CDR3 length: 12 amino acids. Germline V gene lookup returns CDR1 SQVTM and CDR2 ANQGSEA. V was cut by 3 bases and J by 5 bases, with 10 bases left in between. The origin of this receptor is a woman between 18 and 30 years old with acute or convalescent COVID-19. The chain recombines TRBV29-1 with TRBJ1-1, with D possibly matching TRBD1 (6 bases). The sequencing sample was made of peripheral blood. As DNA, the CDR3 is TGCAGCGTTGACAGGGGCCCGACTGAAGCTTTCTTT. It translates to CSVDRGPTEAFF.